Sequencing of this T cell receptor (beta chain) was carried out in a study of T cell repertoires in cytomegalovirus infection. Study-level background: Matching HLA type, along with CMV infection, was indicated by public TCR beta signatures. Findings and caveats of the study: Using cumulative public TCR beta family frequency, the authors identified those who carried CMV together with the relevant HLA. HLA-C-restricted CMV-specific TCR beta clonotypes prevailed in the ex vivo response.

As regards this clonotype: Its specificity is not known. One end of the junction fails to match germline, which may point to a read error.

The CDR3 runs to 11 residues. The germline V gene encodes CDR1 SGHVS and CDR2 FNYEAQ. In TCRdb, the reads were re-called with MiXCR into one record per CDR3 protein. The sample has approximately 750,000 distinct CDR3 sequences; approximately 40% are singletons. The V and J genes are TRBV7-6 and TRBJ2-3; D is unclear. Source material: PBMCs. The receptor's source is a human donor in good health (CMV status not recorded). Some clones in this sample may be carry-over from other donors' samples. The CDR3 DNA follows: TGTTCCAGCAGCTTCGTCGGTACGCAGTATTTT. It yields the protein CSSSFVGTQYF.